The present T cell receptor beta chain was sequenced within a study of blood T cell repertoires in COVID-19. Study as a whole: Spain, Italy and the United States supplied samples that represented acute and convalescent COVID-19. PBMCs, B-cell-depleted T cells, or T cells provided the cDNA or gDNA that made up the material.

Original processing methods: Cell counts per sample came from amplifying reference gene primers. Clones were read by immunoSEQ multiplex PCR, and TCRdb kept only the in-frame ones, dropping some. V, J and clone size derive from that table, while D and trimming were established from the DNA sequence. The table shows approximately 70,000 clones, with 80% occurring only once. Trimming stripped 9 bases from V and 1 base from J, with 7 bases between. CDR1 SNHLY and CDR2 FYNNEI come from the germline V gene. The CDR3 sequence is 13 residues long. The chain recombines TRBV2 with TRBJ2-6; D is uncertain. The receptor was isolated from a man aged 65 to 85 who had recovered from COVID-19. Sequencing was carried out using peripheral blood. CDR3 nucleotide sequence: TGTGCCAGTCTAGAATCTGGGGCCAACGTCCTGACTTTC. As protein: CASLESGANVLTF.